This TCR beta chain was sequenced in a study of identifying expanded T cells in peripheral blood. Healthy donors had no documented immune events, such as infections, while sampled. Germline lookup yields CDR1 SNHLY and CDR2 FYNNEI. With 4 bases removed from V and 7 bases from J, the gap between germline ends came to 5 bases. The CDR3 sequence is 11 residues long. This clone was recorded a few times. Profiled with immunoSEQ multiplex PCR; TCRdb holds only in-frame clones, not every one. The data show about 83,000 clones, 89% seen once. V gene TRBV2 combines with J gene TRBJ2-1, with unresolved D. The TCR sequence derives from a person between 18 and 75 years old in good health. Sequenced input: blood. The CDR3 loop reads CASSVSNEQFF. DNA of the CDR3: TGTGCCAGCAGTGTCTCAAATGAGCAGTTCTTC.